The rows below give T cell receptor beta chains drawn from one sample of a study of cytomegalovirus exposure and HLA in healthy donors. Generated by immunoSEQ multiplex PCR, the TCRdb table keeps only in-frame clones and is missing some. The sample contains about 250,000 clones, roughly two thirds of which appear only once. Sequenced input: PBMCs. The receptors were gathered from a female donor in good health and CMV-seronegative. Each CDR3 is given with its conserved first and last residue. D genes are given only for firm matches. Only part of the rows carry a size: once, few, many, or a class if the clone is expanded.

TRBV9	TRBJ1-4	-	-	CASSDLGGASEKLFF	TGTGCCAGCAGCGACCTCGGAGGGGCTAGCGAAAAACTGTTTTTT
TRBV10-1	TRBJ2-5	once	TRBD1	CASSDRGVETQYF	TGCGCCAGCAGCGACAGGGGGGTAGAGACCCAGTACTTC
TRBV9	TRBJ1-4	few	TRBD1	CASSVGDRDNEKLFF	TGTGCCAGCAGCGTAGGGGACAGAGATAATGAAAAACTGTTTTTT
TRBV7-2	TRBJ1-1	-	TRBD1	CASSYFSQGGTEAFF	TGTGCCAGCAGCTATTTTTCTCAGGGGGGCACTGAAGCTTTCTTT
TRBV10-1	TRBJ2-7	-	TRBD1	CASSRGQGAYEQYF	TGCGCCAGCAGCAGAGGACAGGGGGCCTACGAGCAGTACTTC
TRBV27	TRBJ2-7	-	TRBD1	CASSLSAGGVYEQYF	TGTGCCAGCAGTTTATCAGCAGGGGGCGTATACGAGCAGTACTTC
TRBV14	TRBJ2-7	-	-	CASSRVNSYEQYF	TGTGCCAGCAGCCGCGTTAACTCCTACGAGCAGTACTTC
TRBV4-1	TRBJ2-7	-	-	CASSQEVASSRNEQYF	TGCGCCAGCAGCCAAGAAGTGGCTAGCAGCAGAAACGAGCAGTACTTC
TRBV15	TRBJ2-7	-	-	CATSPEWGGAVYEQYF	TGTGCCACCAGCCCTGAATGGGGAGGAGCTGTCTACGAGCAGTACTTC
TRBV30	TRBJ2-7	few	-	CAWSVLKGSAYSYEQYF	TGTGCCTGGAGTGTACTCAAGGGTAGCGCCTACTCCTACGAGCAGTACTTC
TRBV28	TRBJ1-4	-	-	CASSSYDEKLFF	TGTGCCAGCAGTTCCTACGATGAAAAACTGTTTTTT
TRBV9	TRBJ2-1	-	-	CASSQGNQYNEQFF	TGTGCCAGCAGCCAGGGGAACCAATACAATGAGCAGTTCTTC
TRBV4-1	TRBJ2-1	few	-	CASSPTSSYNEQFF	TGCGCCAGCAGCCCGACTAGCTCCTACAATGAGCAGTTCTTC
TRBV5-6	TRBJ1-2	-	-	CASNLGTLKNYGYTF	TGTGCCAGCAACCTGGGGACACTGAAAAACTATGGCTACACCTTC
TRBV18	TRBJ2-1	-	TRBD2	CASHGWLADAGNEQFF	TGTGCCAGCCACGGCTGGCTAGCGGATGCGGGCAATGAGCAGTTCTTC
TRBV11-3	TRBJ1-4	-	TRBD1	CASSSGQVREKLFF	TGTGCCAGCAGCTCCGGACAGGTTCGGGAAAAACTGTTTTTT
TRBV14	TRBJ1-1	-	TRBD1	CASSEDRVTEAFF	TGTGCCAGCAGCGAAGACAGGGTCACTGAAGCTTTCTTT
TRBV6-4	TRBJ2-4	-	-	CASSAQGGVGIQYF	TGTGCCAGCAGCGCCCAAGGGGGGGTCGGCATTCAGTACTTC
TRBV28	TRBJ1-1	-	-	CASTHREPNTEAFF	TGTGCCAGCACCCACCGGGAGCCGAACACTGAAGCTTTCTTT
TRBV7-3	TRBJ2-5	-	TRBD2	CASSLSSAGAGETQYF	TGTGCCAGCAGCTTAAGTTCGGCGGGAGCGGGTGAGACCCAGTACTTC
TRBV7-8	TRBJ2-1	-	TRBD2	CASSHSGKEEDEQFF	TGTGCCAGCAGCCATAGCGGGAAGGAGGAGGATGAGCAGTTCTTC
TRBV18	TRBJ1-5	-	-	CASSPNRDQPQHF	TGTGCCAGCTCACCAAACCGGGATCAGCCCCAGCATTTT
TRBV2	TRBJ2-1	-	TRBD1	CASRSGTDLGSSYNEQFF	TGTGCCAGCAGGTCGGGGACAGATCTAGGGTCCTCCTACAATGAGCAGTTCTTC
TRBV9	TRBJ2-1	few	TRBD2	CASSVGTSGRVIYNEQFF	TGTGCCAGCAGCGTAGGGACTAGCGGGAGAGTTATTTACAATGAGCAGTTCTTC
TRBV7-2	TRBJ1-3	-	TRBD1	CASSSNRGGNTIYF	TGTGCCAGCAGCTCCAACAGGGGTGGAAACACCATATATTTT
TRBV7-2	TRBJ2-5	-	TRBD2	CASSLGGGRASETQYF	TGTGCCAGCAGCTTAGGGGGCGGGAGGGCCTCAGAGACCCAGTACTTC
TRBV4-1	TRBJ1-4	few	-	CASSQEGGAANEKLFF	TGCGCCAGCAGCCAAGAAGGGGGGGCAGCTAATGAAAAACTGTTTTTT
TRBV6-6	TRBJ2-1	-	-	CASSYRVRSYNEQFF	TGTGCCAGCAGTTACCGAGTGCGGTCCTACAATGAGCAGTTCTTC
TRBV18	TRBJ1-3	-	-	CASSRDSGKSGNTIYF	TGTGCCAGCTCACGAGACTCCGGGAAGTCTGGAAACACCATATATTTT
TRBV28	TRBJ2-7	-	-	CASSTAATYEQYF	TGTGCCAGCAGCACGGCGGCTACCTACGAGCAGTACTTC
TRBV5-4	TRBJ2-7	-	-	CASSLNPQDFSYEQYF	TGTGCCAGCAGCTTAAACCCTCAGGACTTCAGCTACGAGCAGTACTTC
TRBV25-1	TRBJ1-5	-	-	CASSGENSNQPQHF	TGTGCCAGCAGTGGGGAGAATAGCAATCAGCCCCAGCATTTT
TRBV6-5	TRBJ2-6	-	-	CASSRISGANVLTF	TGTGCCAGCAGCCGTATCTCTGGGGCCAACGTCCTGACTTTC
TRBV5-4	TRBJ2-7	-	-	CASSSLKQGYEQYF	TGTGCCAGCAGCTCCTTAAAACAGGGCTACGAGCAGTACTTC
TRBV7-9	TRBJ2-1	-	TRBD1	CASSPTGGSYNEQFF	TGTGCCAGCAGCCCTACAGGGGGTTCCTACAATGAGCAGTTCTTC
TRBV27	TRBJ2-6	few	-	CASSLREAGANVLTF	TGTGCCAGCAGTTTAAGGGAGGCAGGGGCCAACGTCCTGACTTTC
TRBV2	TRBJ2-6	-	-	CASSDPGHLSGANVLTF	TGTGCCAGCAGCGATCCGGGACACCTCTCTGGGGCCAACGTCCTGACTTTC
TRBV5-8	TRBJ2-7	-	TRBD1	CASSGGTGGREQYF	TGTGCCAGCAGCGGCGGGACAGGGGGACGTGAGCAGTACTTC
TRBV5-5	TRBJ2-2	-	-	CASSPWTANTGELFF	TGTGCCAGCAGCCCCTGGACAGCGAACACCGGGGAGCTGTTTTTT
TRBV4-2	TRBJ2-1	-	-	CASSQDNPLGESGNEQFF	TGTGCCAGCAGCCAAGATAATCCTCTCGGGGAAAGCGGCAATGAGCAGTTCTTC
TRBV19	TRBJ2-7	-	-	CASKPPIGEQYF	TGTGCCAGTAAACCACCAATCGGGGAGCAGTACTTC
TRBV11-3	TRBJ1-3	-	-	CASSYGGGGDGNTIYF	TGTGCCAGCAGCTACGGTGGCGGGGGGGATGGAAACACCATATATTTT
TRBV11-3	TRBJ2-1	-	-	CASSLGSKSSYNEQFF	TGTGCCAGCAGCTTAGGTTCCAAGAGCTCCTACAATGAGCAGTTCTTC
TRBV6-5	TRBJ2-3	-	-	CASHPNTDTQYF	TGTGCCAGCCATCCCAACACAGATACGCAGTATTTT
TRBV7-8	TRBJ1-3	-	-	CASSFQGTGNTIYF	TGTGCCAGCAGCTTCCAGGGTACAGGAAACACCATATATTTT
TRBV5-1	TRBJ1-3	-	-	CASSLTGWDTIYF	TGCGCCAGCAGCTTGACAGGGTGGGACACCATATATTTT
TRBV2	TRBJ2-7	-	-	CASASQGSYEQYF	TGTGCCAGCGCCTCGCAGGGGAGCTACGAGCAGTACTTC
TRBV5-8	TRBJ2-5	once	-	CASSISGAETQYF	TGTGCCAGCAGCATCTCCGGAGCGGAGACCCAGTACTTC
TRBV14	TRBJ1-5	-	TRBD1	CASSEQGPHQPQHF	TGTGCCAGCAGCGAACAGGGGCCGCATCAGCCCCAGCATTTT
TRBV5-4	TRBJ2-1	-	-	CASSREPRDFSYNEQFF	TGTGCCAGCAGCCGCGAGCCCCGGGACTTCTCCTACAATGAGCAGTTCTTC
TRBV6-5	TRBJ2-5	few	-	CASSWAETQYF	TGTGCCAGCAGTTGGGCGGAGACCCAGTACTTC
TRBV5-5	TRBJ2-3	few	TRBD2	CASSLGDYPSTDTQYF	TGTGCCAGCAGCTTGGGGGACTACCCTAGCACAGATACGCAGTATTTT
TRBV6-5	TRBJ1-6	once	TRBD1	CASKVPGQGHSPLHF	TGTGCCAGCAAGGTTCCGGGACAGGGTCATTCACCCCTCCACTTT
TRBV19	TRBJ2-1	once	-	CASRTGYNEQFF	TGTGCCAGCCGGACGGGATACAATGAGCAGTTCTTC
TRBV27	TRBJ2-7	-	TRBD2	CASSLWPSGNSYEQYF	TGTGCCAGCAGTTTATGGCCTAGCGGGAACTCCTACGAGCAGTACTTC